Following are 7 T cell receptor beta chains from one sample sequenced in a study of shared clonotypes between healthy human individuals. The method was immunoSEQ multiplex PCR; TCRdb's version includes in-frame clones alone and lacks a portion of them. The data hold about 980,000 clones, with approximately 80% observed a single time. The sample was memory CD4+ T cells sorted from blood. Indicated subset: CD45RA-negative fraction. The receptor source for this set is a man between 18 and 35 years old in good health.

This chain links TRBV7-9 with TRBJ1-2, with a tentative D call TRBD1 (5 bases). Germline loops: CDR1 SEHNR, CDR2 FQNEAQ (reference sequence). The ends were cut back, 1 base at V and 4 bases at J, with 16 bases in the middle. The CDR3 is 16 amino acids. The DNA of the CDR3 is TGTGCCAGCAGCTTAGGATACGACTGGACATCCTATGGCTACACCTTC. It codes for CASSLGYDWTSYGYTF.

This clone was seen many times. The chain employs TRBV18 and TRBJ1-1; 7 positions agree with TRBD1. This CDR3 spans 15 amino acids. The trim removed 3 bases at V and 5 bases at J, leaving 9 bases unmatched. Germline-derived CDR1 and CDR2 are KGHSH and LQKENI. CDR3 amino acids: CASSPLQGWKTEAFF. In DNA form, the CDR3 reads TGTGCCAGCTCACCCCTACAGGGGTGGAAAACTGAAGCTTTCTTT.

The count of this clone is one. The chain recombines TRBV12-5 with TRBJ2-7, with no clear D. V was shortened by 3 bases and J by 5 bases, with 2 bases between the two germline ends. The CDR3 is 10 residues long. Germline V CDR1 and CDR2: LGHNT, FRNRAP. CDR3 DNA: TGTGCTAGTGGTTTCAACGAGCAGTACTTC. This encodes CASGFNEQYF.

The CDR3 coding sequence is TGTGCCAGCAGCGCAGAACGCTCTGGGGCCAACGTCCTGACTTTC. Translating it yields CASSAERSGANVLTF. The chain joins TRBV7-9 to TRBJ2-6, with unresolved D. Trimming shortened V by 5 bases and J by 0 bases, and 8 bases separated the two germline ends. CDR1 SEHNR and CDR2 FQNEAQ come from the germline V gene (reference sequence). The CDR3 contains 15 residues.

As regards this clone: A read error may account for a junction end that differs from germline. The chain carries TRBV7-7 and TRBJ2-1; weak D call: TRBD2 (6 bases). CDR3 size: 13 residues. Germline assignment: CDR1 SSHAT and CDR2 FNYEAQ (reference sequence). This CDR3 is CASSLDWGDEQFF. In nucleotides, the CDR3 is TGTGCTAGCAGCTTAGATTGGGGGGATGAGCAGTTCTTC.

This rearrangement joins TRBV5-1 to TRBJ2-7; D might be TRBD1 (6 bases). Germline CDR1 is SGHRS and CDR2 is YFSETQ. V was trimmed by 0 bases and J by 0 bases, leaving 13 bases between them. CDR3 length: 16 amino acids. The CDR3 nucleotides are TGCGCCAGCAGCTTGGCCGGGGACACCTTCTCCTACGAGCAGTACTTC. Translating gives CASSLAGDTFSYEQYF.

This clone was counted between two and nine times. This sequence joins TRBV6-1 and TRBJ2-7; D unresolved. Germline V gives CDR1 MNHNS, CDR2 SASEGT. The V end lost 4 bases, the J end lost 0 bases, and 13 bases lay between the germline ends. The CDR3 runs to 15 residues. For the CDR3, the DNA is TGTGCCAGCAGTGTAACGGGTCCCGGCTCCTACGAGCAGTACTTC. Its translation is CASSVTGPGSYEQYF.